Listed here are 4 T cell receptor beta chains from one sample, sequenced in a study of CD8+CD57+ T cells in acquired aplastic anemia. Those patients picked for sequencing had displayed CD8+CD57+ cell expansion on flow cytometry. Profiles of TCR beta VDJ and CDR3 were generated from a genomic DNA template. TCRdb fed the reads into MiXCR, producing one record per CDR3 protein. The sample holds 150,000 to 200,000 distinct CDR3 sequences, over 55% seen once. The sequencing input was sorted CD4+, CD8+, or CD8+CD57+ T cells (not recorded which) from PBMCs. Receptor source: a human donor with aplastic anemia.

This clonotype has only a few counts. The chain combines TRBV15 with TRBJ2-3; D is uncertain. V was shortened by 1 base and J by 0 bases, with 5 bases between the two germline ends. The CDR3 runs to 14 residues. The germline gives CDR1 LNHNV, CDR2 YYDKDF (reference sequence). This CDR3 is CATSRVDSTDTQYF. The DNA for the CDR3 is TGTGCCACCAGCAGAGTGGATAGCACAGATACGCAGTATTTT.

J is TRBJ2-3 and V is TRBV7-9; 7 bases are shared with TRBD2. The germline CDR1 and CDR2 sequences are SEHNR and FQNEAQ (reference sequence). The CDR3 is made up of 18 amino acids. J was trimmed by 3 bases and V by 1 base; bases with no gene match: 13. CDR3 protein: CASSLEVYAGRETDTQYF. The CDR3 region has the DNA TGTGCCAGCAGCTTAGAGGTGTATGCAGGGAGGGAAACAGATACGCAGTATTTT.

The genes are TRBV25-1 and TRBJ2-6; D call uncertain. Per germline, CDR1 MGHDK and CDR2 SYGVNS. The CDR3 contains 18 residues. V gave up 7 bases and J gave up 0 bases, with 19 bases separating them. The CDR3 region is CASTRVGSYFSGANVLTF. The DNA of the CDR3 is TGTGCCAGCACCCGTGTAGGCAGCTACTTCTCTGGGGCCAACGTCCTGACTTTC.

The J gene is TRBJ2-3, the V gene TRBV7-3; 7 nucleotides align to TRBD1. V lost 5 bases, J lost 6 bases, and 14 bases stayed unmatched. This CDR3 comprises 16 residues. Per germline, CDR1 SGHTA and CDR2 FQGTGA. CDR3 amino acids: CASSRDSLGVTDTQYF. The DNA of the CDR3 is TGTGCCAGCAGCCGGGACAGTTTAGGGGTCACGGATACGCAGTATTTT.